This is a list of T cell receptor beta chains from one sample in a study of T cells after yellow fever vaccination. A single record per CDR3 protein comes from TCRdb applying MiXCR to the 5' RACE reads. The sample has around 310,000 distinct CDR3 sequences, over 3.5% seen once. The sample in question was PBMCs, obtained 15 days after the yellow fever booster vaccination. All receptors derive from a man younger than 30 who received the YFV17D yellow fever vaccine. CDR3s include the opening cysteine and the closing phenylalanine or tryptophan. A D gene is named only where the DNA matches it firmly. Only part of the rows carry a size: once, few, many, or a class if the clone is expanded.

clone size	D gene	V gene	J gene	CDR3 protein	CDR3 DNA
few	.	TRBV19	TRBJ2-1	CASSMGATNNEQFF	TGTGCCAGTAGTATGGGGGCTACGAACAATGAGCAGTTCTTC
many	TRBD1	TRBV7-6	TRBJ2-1	CASSSDRGNEQFF	TGTGCCAGCAGCTCGGACAGGGGCAATGAGCAGTTCTTC
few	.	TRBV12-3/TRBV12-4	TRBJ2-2	CASSPPTGLITGELFF	TGTGCCAGCAGTCCTCCTACAGGGCTGATCACCGGGGAGCTGTTTTTT
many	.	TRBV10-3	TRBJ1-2	CAISESGGTTNYGYTF	TGTGCCATCAGTGAGTCGGGGGGGACTACGAACTATGGCTACACCTTC
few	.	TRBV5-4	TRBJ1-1	CASSLGSRTDGTEAFF	TGTGCCAGCAGCTTGGGTTCCCGGACAGACGGCACTGAAGCTTTCTTT
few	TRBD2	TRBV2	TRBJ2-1	CASSPGLAGSSSYNEQFF	TGTGCCAGCTCCCCGGGACTAGCGGGGTCGAGCTCCTACAATGAGCAGTTCTTC
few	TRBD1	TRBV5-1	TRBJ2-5	CASSLEGAGEETQYF	TGCGCCAGCAGCTTGGAGGGGGCCGGGGAAGAGACCCAGTACTTC
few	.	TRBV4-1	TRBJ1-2	CASSQGTLLDYGYTF	TGCGCCAGCAGCCAGGGGACACTCCTTGATTATGGCTACACCTTC
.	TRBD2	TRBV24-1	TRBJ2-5	CATSDRTSGGSGETQYF	TGTGCCACCAGTGACCGGACTAGCGGGGGGAGTGGGGAGACCCAGTACTTC
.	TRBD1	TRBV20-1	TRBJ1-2	CSARPGQGVVGGYTF	TGCAGTGCTAGACCGGGACAGGGCGTTGTTGGTGGCTACACCTTC
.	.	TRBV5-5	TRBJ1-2	CASSLVVRGVQYGYTF	TGTGCCAGCAGCTTGGTGGTTAGGGGGGTACAATATGGCTACACCTTC
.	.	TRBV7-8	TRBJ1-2	CASSLERLGQRHGYTF	TGTGCCAGCAGCTTAGAGCGTCTGGGCCAGAGGCATGGCTACACCTTC
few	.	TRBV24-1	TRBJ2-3	CATSDPSTDTQYF	TGTGCCACCAGTGATCCTAGCACAGATACGCAGTATTTT
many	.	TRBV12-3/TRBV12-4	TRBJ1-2	CASSSGTLNYGYTF	TGTGCCAGCAGTTCCGGGACGTTAAACTATGGCTACACCTTC
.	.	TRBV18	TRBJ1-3	CASSPRDGGNTIYF	TGTGCCAGCTCACCCCGGGACGGTGGAAACACCATATATTTT
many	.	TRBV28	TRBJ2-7	CASRSPRGPPYEQYF	TGTGCCAGCAGGTCTCCGCGGGGGCCACCCTACGAGCAGTACTTC
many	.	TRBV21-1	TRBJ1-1	CASSKGTRTGKNTEAFF	TGTGCCAGCAGCAAAGGTACCAGGACAGGGAAGAACACTGAAGCTTTCTTT
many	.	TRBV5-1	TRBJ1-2	CASSLQSRSYTF	TGCGCCAGCAGCTTGCAGTCGCGCAGCTACACCTTC
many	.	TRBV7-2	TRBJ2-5	CASSLGRGAGETQYF	TGTGCCAGCAGCTTAGGTCGGGGGGCCGGGGAGACCCAGTACTTC
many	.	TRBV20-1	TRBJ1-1	CSAQRGGREAFF	TGCAGTGCTCAAAGGGGGGGGCGCGAAGCTTTCTTT
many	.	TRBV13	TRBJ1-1	CASSGGQTNTEAFF	TGTGCCAGCAGCGGCGGACAGACGAACACTGAAGCTTTCTTT